This TCR beta chain was sequenced for a study of T-cell memory formation after mild COVID-19. Study conclusions and caveats: Chiefly within CM and EM were the contracting CD4+ clones; CD8+ ones were within EMRA. A balance of CD4 and CD8 characterized clones contracting day 15 to 85, whereas later expanders leaned CD4+. Pre-infection memory held some responding clones, suggesting pre-existing cross-reactive T cells responded.

5'RACE primed from the constant segment yielded TCR alpha and TCR beta cDNA libraries bearing sample barcodes and UMIs. TCRdb reprocessed the 5' RACE reads via MiXCR and lists one record per CDR3 protein. Found here are some 49,000 distinct CDR3 sequences, 25% to 30% of them singletons; the top ten hold about 45%. V was pared by 5 bases and J by 6 bases, with 11 bases of the junction left unmatched. The CDR3 totals 15 residues. A word on this clonotype: No antigen is known for it.

The origin of this receptor is a man between 18 and 29 years old who had mild COVID-19 (a few samples of this study predate the infection). Cell type and time point are not known. Sequenced material: PBMCs or a T cell subset sorted from them (not recorded which). The V and J genes are TRBV12-3 or TRBV12-4 and TRBJ1-2; the match to TRBD1 covers 8 bases. CDR3 sequence (DNA): TGTGCCAGCAGTCCCGTTGACAGGGGCTCGGATGGCTACACCTTC. It codes for CASSPVDRGSDGYTF.